This T cell receptor (beta chain) originates from a study of blood T cell repertoires in COVID-19. The wider study: The United States, Italy and Spain supplied acute and convalescent COVID-19 samples. Sources were T cells, B-cell-depleted T cells, or PBMCs; the material itself was cDNA or gDNA.

Using immunoSEQ multiplex PCR, the repertoire was profiled, and TCRdb retains in-frame clones only, with some absent. The sample holds about 400,000 clones, 80% to 90% seen once. The CDR3 runs to 14 residues. The V end was cut by 4 bases, the J end by 0 bases, with 11 bases between. Germline V gene sequence: CDR1 SGHRS, CDR2 YFSETQ. The material sequenced was peripheral blood. The rearrangement links TRBV5-1 to TRBJ2-7, with D perhaps matching TRBD1 (6 bases). This receptor was taken from a man between 35 and 55 years old with acute or convalescent COVID-19. CDR3 sequence reads: CASSPGHRSYEQYF. In DNA form, the CDR3 reads TGCGCCAGCAGCCCGGGACATCGCTCCTACGAGCAGTACTTC.